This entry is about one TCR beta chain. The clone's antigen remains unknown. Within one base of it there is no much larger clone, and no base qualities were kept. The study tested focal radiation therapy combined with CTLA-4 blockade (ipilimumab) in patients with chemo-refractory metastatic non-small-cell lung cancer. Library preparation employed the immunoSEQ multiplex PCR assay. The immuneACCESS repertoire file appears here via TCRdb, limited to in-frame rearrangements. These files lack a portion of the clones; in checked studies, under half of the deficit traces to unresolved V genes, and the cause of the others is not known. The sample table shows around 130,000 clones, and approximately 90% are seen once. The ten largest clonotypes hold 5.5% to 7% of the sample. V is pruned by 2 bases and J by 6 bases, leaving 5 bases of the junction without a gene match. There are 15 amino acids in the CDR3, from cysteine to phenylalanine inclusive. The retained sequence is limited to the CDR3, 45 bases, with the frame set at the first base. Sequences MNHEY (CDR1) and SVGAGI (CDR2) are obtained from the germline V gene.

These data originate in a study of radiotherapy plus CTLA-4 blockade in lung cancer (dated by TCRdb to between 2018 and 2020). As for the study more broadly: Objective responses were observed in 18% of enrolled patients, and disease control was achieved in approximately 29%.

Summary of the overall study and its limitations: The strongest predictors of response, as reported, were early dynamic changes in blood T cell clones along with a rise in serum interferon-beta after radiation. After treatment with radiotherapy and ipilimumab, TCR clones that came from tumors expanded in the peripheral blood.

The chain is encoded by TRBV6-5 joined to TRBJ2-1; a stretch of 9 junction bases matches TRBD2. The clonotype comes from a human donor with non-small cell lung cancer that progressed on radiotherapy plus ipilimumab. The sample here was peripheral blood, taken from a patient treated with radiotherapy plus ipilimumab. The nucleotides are TGTGCCAGCAGTTACGGACTAGCGAGACTCAATGAGCAGTTCTTC. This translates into CASSYGLARLNEQFF.